This TCR beta chain was sequenced in a study of control samples from healthy donors and cancer patients. The protocol was immunoSEQ multiplex PCR, while the TCRdb copy is restricted to in-frame clones and leaves out a portion. The sample records about 140,000 clones, around 90% being singletons. The V and J ends lost 4 bases and 4 bases respectively, with 10 bases between them. CDR3 length: 13 amino acids. The germline V gene encodes CDR1 SGHTA and CDR2 FQGNSA. The sequence derives from a young man in good health. Sequenced: blood. The V gene is TRBV7-2, the J gene TRBJ2-5, with a weak D call TRBD2 (6 bases). The CDR3 region is CASSSGVGETQYF. The DNA for the CDR3 is TGTGCCAGCAGCTCGGGAGTTGGAGAGACCCAGTACTTC.